One TCR beta chain is described in this entry. What it binds is not known. Germline V gene data show CDR1 as ENHRY and CDR2 as SYGVKD. The CDR3 consists of 16 residues. V was pared by 4 bases and J by 3 bases, with 15 bases between. This record comes from a study of blood T cells in healthy people across ages. Notes on the study in general: Observed TCR beta diversity per million T cells went down as age went up. This fall followed a roughly linear course with age.

Primers used in a second PCR of roughly 6 to 11 cycles were a sample-barcoded 5' primer and a J-beta primer mix. TCRdb passed the 5' RACE reads through MiXCR, listing each CDR3 protein once. The profile shows around 1,100,000 distinct CDR3 sequences, roughly two fifths of them singletons. The clonotype comes from a man younger than 35 in good health. The genes are TRBV10-3 and TRBJ1-4; a weak D match, TRBD1 (6 bases). Sequenced: blood. CDR3 sequence reads: CAISGDTGRANEKLFF. The CDR3 DNA is TGTGCCATCAGTGGCGACACAGGGCGGGCTAATGAAAAACTGTTTTTT.